A single T cell receptor beta chain is shown here with its context. Method: immunoSEQ multiplex PCR; TCRdb's copy keeps in-frame clones and lacks some. The sample has more than 95,000 clones, around 80% seen once. CDR1 is SGDLS and CDR2 is YYNGEE in the germline V gene. Trimming removed 0 bases from V and 3 bases from J, with 16 bases in between. The CDR3 spans 16 residues. Time point noted: blood 2 weeks post-SBRT. The treatment was: 15 Gy SBRT to primary tumor, nephrectomy 4 weeks later. After SBRT, blood was collected at 2 and 4 weeks, plus baseline. The data belong to a study of radiation and T cells in renal cell carcinoma.

The chain joins TRBV9 to TRBJ2-7, with D possibly called TRBD1 or TRBD2 (5 bases each). The TCR sequence derives from a man aged 45-60 years with renal cell carcinoma. Sequences were derived from blood, sampled from a patient whose treatment included radiotherapy and nephrectomy. CDR3 bases: TGTGCCAGCAGCGTAGGTGTGGGGACCACCGACTACGAGCAGTACTTC. Translated, it gives CASSVGVGTTDYEQYF.